The 22 T cell receptor beta chains given below trace back to one sample, sequenced in a study of T cell responses to AZD1222 COVID-19 vaccine. Assay: immunoSEQ multiplex PCR; the TCRdb copy retains only in-frame clones and omits some. The sample consists of approximately 46,000 clones, around three quarters of them appearing once. The input for sequencing was peripheral blood, taken on day 0 of AZD1222 vaccination. Every receptor here comes from an adult in good health.

The J gene is TRBJ1-2, the V gene TRBV2; D unclear. Looked up from germline, CDR1 is SNHLY and CDR2 is FYNNEI. The length of the CDR3 is 13 residues. The germline V and J ends were trimmed by 4 bases and 3 bases, with 9 bases remaining between them. In nucleotides, the CDR3 is TGTGCCAGCAGTGTGGGCAGAGACTATGGCTACACCTTC. Its translation: CASSVGRDYGYTF.

The chain is built from TRBV7-2 and TRBJ2-2; D could derive from TRBD1 or TRBD2 (5 bases each). This CDR3 contains 14 residues. CDR1 is SGHTA and CDR2 is FQGNSA in the germline V gene. V was clipped by 3 bases and J by 4 bases, with 9 bases between them. In DNA, the CDR3 is TGTGCCAGCAGCTTGGCAGGGACCACCGGGGAGCTGTTTTTT. It specifies CASSLAGTTGELFF.

The V gene is TRBV6-4, the J gene TRBJ1-5, with 8 bases identical to TRBD1. The CDR3 is 15 residues long. The germline V gene encodes CDR1 MRHNA and CDR2 SNTAGT. V lost 5 bases to trimming and J lost 3 bases; unmatched junction nucleotides: 6. This chain's CDR3 is CASSPRDRYNQPQHF. The CDR3 bases are TGTGCCAGCAGTCCTAGGGACAGGTACAATCAGCCCCAGCATTTT.

The chain is built from TRBV19 and TRBJ1-1, with D hard to call. The length of the CDR3 is 11 residues. Trimming took off 5 bases at V and 5 bases at J, with 6 bases between the two ends. Germline CDR1 is LNHDA and CDR2 is SQIVND (reference sequence). For the CDR3, the DNA is TGTGCCAGTAGTTTGAGGACTGAAGCTTTCTTT. The encoded protein is CASSLRTEAFF.

The genes are TRBV7-9 and TRBJ1-5; 7 bases are a match to TRBD1. CDR1 and CDR2 (germline): SEHNR, FQNEAQ (reference sequence). This CDR3 is 16 amino acids long. J was trimmed by 0 bases and V by 4 bases; bases with no gene match: 6. The CDR3 DNA is TGTGCCAGCAGCTCAACCGGGACAGATAGCAATCAGCCCCAGCATTTT. This codes for CASSSTGTDSNQPQHF.

This chain joins TRBV7-2 and TRBJ1-2; TRBD1 aligns across 7 bases. V shed 5 bases and J 4 bases; nucleotides not matched to a gene: 7. The CDR3 sequence is 14 residues long. Germline V lookup: CDR1 SGHTA, CDR2 FQGNSA. The CDR3 loop reads CASSPTGAGYGYTF. Written as DNA, the CDR3 is TGTGCCAGCAGCCCTACAGGGGCAGGCTATGGCTACACCTTC.

This clone has a single count. The chain carries TRBV7-2 and TRBJ2-1; possibly TRBD2 for D (5 bases). The V and J ends lost 3 bases and 5 bases respectively, with 17 bases between them. The CDR3 is 16 amino acids. CDR1 and CDR2 from the germline V gene are SGHTA and FQGNSA. The CDR3 DNA reads as TGTGCCAGCAGCTTCTCCCGGCGGGCCTCGAACAATGAGCAGTTCTTC. Protein: CASSFSRRASNNEQFF.

The chain carries TRBV6-5 and TRBJ2-3; 9 nucleotides agree with TRBD1. CDR1 and CDR2 from the germline V gene are MNHEY and SVGAGI. The CDR3 runs 15 residues. With V trimmed by 3 bases and J by 4 bases, 5 bases remained unmatched. The CDR3 reads CASSYGTGFADTQYF. DNA for the CDR3: TGTGCCAGCAGTTATGGGACAGGGTTCGCAGATACGCAGTATTTT.

This chain uses TRBV28 with TRBJ1-4, with no clear D. Between the trimmed V and J ends, which lost 3 bases and 3 bases, there was a span of 8 bases. Germline CDR1 and CDR2: MDHEN and SYDVKM. The CDR3 extends over 14 amino acids. The CDR3 spells CASSFSGANEKLFF. CDR3 nucleotide sequence: TGTGCCAGCAGTTTTAGTGGGGCTAATGAAAAACTGTTTTTT.

The V call is TRBV5-1, the J call TRBJ2-7; D uncertain. Per the germline V gene, CDR1 is SGHRS and CDR2 is YFSETQ. Trimming took off 0 bases at V and 3 bases at J, with 10 bases between the two ends. The CDR3 is 14 amino acids. The CDR3 loop is CASSLGLGIYEQYV. The CDR3 DNA sequence: TGCGCCAGCAGCTTGGGGCTGGGGATCTACGAGCAGTACGTC.

The chain joins TRBV27 to TRBJ2-5, with D possibly being TRBD1 (6 bases). Trimming took 8 bases from V and 1 from J, leaving 11 bases between them. Germline CDR1 reads MNHEY; CDR2 reads SMNVEV (reference sequence). This CDR3 has 13 residues. CDR3 loop: CASSRQVQETQYF. The CDR3, as DNA: TGTGCCAGCTCCCGACAGGTCCAAGAGACCCAGTACTTC.

The chain combines TRBV5-1 with TRBJ2-3; the D is unclear. Between the trimmed V and J ends, which lost 2 bases and 5 bases, there was a span of 15 bases. CDR1 SGHRS and CDR2 YFSETQ come from the germline V gene. The CDR3 totals 15 residues. The CDR3 DNA reads as TGCGCCAGCAGCTTTTTCGGCCCAGCCATAGATACGCAGTATTTT. This sequence encodes CASSFFGPAIDTQYF.

The chain combines TRBV7-2 with TRBJ1-1; no definite D call. This CDR3 is 13 amino acids long. Trimming shortened V by 4 bases and J by 0 bases, and 6 bases separated the two germline ends. CDR1 and CDR2 from the germline V gene are SGHTA and FQGNSA. CDR3 sequence reads: CASSSALNTEAFF. In DNA form, the CDR3 reads TGTGCCAGCAGCTCCGCGCTGAACACTGAAGCTTTCTTT.

This chain joins TRBV11-2 and TRBJ2-5, with D perhaps TRBD1 (6 bases). V was trimmed by 0 bases and J by 5 bases, leaving 13 bases between them. Germline V gives CDR1 SGHAT, CDR2 FQNNGV. CDR3 length: 15 residues. CDR3 DNA sequence: TGTGCCAGCAGCTTAGAGGGGGCGCGCGGGGAGACCCAGTACTTC. Its protein is CASSLEGARGETQYF.

This sequence joins TRBV6-4 and TRBJ1-6, with D maybe TRBD1 (6 bases). Trimming stripped 2 bases from V and 7 bases from J, with 18 bases between. Per germline, CDR1 MRHNA and CDR2 SNTAGT. This CDR3 has 17 residues. The chain's CDR3 is CASSDSFGQGRNSPLHF. DNA for the CDR3: TGTGCCAGCAGTGACAGCTTTGGTCAGGGGCGCAATTCACCCCTCCACTTT.

This clone came up once. J is TRBJ2-5 and V is TRBV7-8; 7 bases map to TRBD1. The germline V gene has CDR1 SGHVS and CDR2 FQNEAQ. V shed 7 bases, J shed 4 bases, and the junction held 6 bases outside the gene matches. The CDR3 length is 13 residues. In DNA, the CDR3 is TGTGCCAGCACACCGGGACAGACAGAGACCCAGTACTTC. Translating gives CASTPGQTETQYF.

V usage is TRBV20-1 and J usage is TRBJ2-1; D gene unclear. V lost 3 bases and J 7 bases, leaving 7 bases between the germline ends. This CDR3 has 11 residues. The germline gives CDR1 DFQATT, CDR2 SNEGSKA (reference sequence). The CDR3 DNA reads as TGCAGTGCTAGGCCTACGAATGAGCAGTTCTTC. It specifies CSARPTNEQFF.

V is TRBV20-1 and J is TRBJ2-1; 8 bases fit TRBD2. Germline V gene sequence: CDR1 DFQATT, CDR2 SNEGSKA (reference sequence). The CDR3 spans 14 residues. The V and J ends lost 3 bases and 7 bases, in that order; junction bases with no gene match: 8. The CDR3 coding sequence is TGCAGTGCTAGTACCGTCGGGAGGGTTAATGAGCAGTTCTTC. Its protein is CSASTVGRVNEQFF.

The chain links TRBV18 to TRBJ2-5, with 7 bases that match TRBD2. The V and J ends lost 0 bases and 5 bases, in that order; junction bases with no gene match: 9. Germline-derived CDR1 and CDR2 are KGHSH and LQKENI. The CDR3 has 16 amino acids. DNA of the CDR3: TGTGCCAGCTCACCACCGTGGGAGGGGAGAGAGGAGACCCAGTACTTC. It encodes CASSPPWEGREETQYF.

CDR3 loop: CASSQGGARADTQYF. CDR3 bases: TGTGCCAGCAGCCAAGGGGGGGCTAGAGCAGATACGCAGTATTTT. This sequence joins TRBV3-1 (or the pseudogene TRBV3-2) and TRBJ2-3, with D perhaps TRBD1 or TRBD2 (6 bases each). CDR3 length: 15 amino acids. V dropped 1 base and J dropped 4 bases, with 12 bases sitting between them. CDR1 and CDR2 (germline): LGHDT, YNNKEL (reference sequence).

This chain joins TRBV18 and TRBJ1-5, with TRBD1 as a possible D gene (5 bases). The V and J ends lost 8 bases and 0 bases respectively, with 11 bases between them. The CDR3 is 14 amino acids. Germline loops: CDR1 KGHSH, CDR2 LQKENI. CDR3 nucleotides: TGTGCCAGCAACGGGGGAAATAGCAATCAGCCCCAGCATTTT. The encoded protein is CASNGGNSNQPQHF. Looking up the rest from reference TRBV18 and TRBJ1-5 gives the full variable domain: NAGVMQNPRHLVRRRGQEARLRCSPMKGHSHVYWYRQLPEEGLKFMVYLQKENIIDESGMPKERFSAEFPKEGPSILRIQQVVRGDSAAYFCASNGGNSNQPQHFGDGTRLSIL.

The chain employs TRBV5-6 and TRBJ2-1; D gene uncertain. The V and J ends lost 4 bases and 3 bases respectively, with 11 bases between them. Germline V gene lookup returns CDR1 SGHDT and CDR2 YYEEEE. This CDR3 contains 14 residues. CDR3 loop: CASSPQGFYNEQFF. The DNA for the CDR3 is TGTGCCAGCAGCCCCCAAGGATTCTACAATGAGCAGTTCTTC. Based on the CDR3 plus reference TRBV5-6 and TRBJ2-1, the full variable domain is DAGVTQSPTHLIKTRGQQVTLRCSPKSGHDTVSWYQQALGQGPQFIFQYYEEEERQRGNFPDRFSGHQFPNYSSELNVNALLLGDSALYLCASSPQGFYNEQFFGPGTRLTVL.